One sample yielded the 21 T cell receptor beta chains listed below, sequenced in a study of OX40 agonist ivuxolimab in advanced cancers. Profiling relied on immunoSEQ multiplex PCR, and the TCRdb table lists in-frame clones only, not all of them. The repertoire includes 130,000 or so clones, more than 85% of them detected once, and over 0.8% sits in the top ten. The sequenced sample was CD4+ or CD8+ T cells sorted from blood, obtained in a trial of the OX40 agonist ivuxolimab. The receptor set was obtained from an adult with an advanced solid tumor such as melanoma, head and neck, liver or kidney cancer.

This sequence joins TRBV14 and TRBJ1-3, with 8 bases identical to TRBD1. The trim removed 4 bases at V and 8 bases at J, leaving 7 bases unmatched. The germline V gene has CDR1 SGHDN and CDR2 FVKESK. CDR3 size: 14 residues. The CDR3 nucleotides read TGTGCCAGCAGCCTGCGGACAGGGAGGGACACCATATATTTT. Translated, it gives CASSLRTGRDTIYF.

The chain combines TRBV10-3 with TRBJ2-3, with D tentatively TRBD1 (7 bases). The CDR3 has 16 residues. Germline CDR1 is ENHRY and CDR2 is SYGVKD. V was shortened by 5 bases and J by 4 bases, with 19 bases between the two germline ends. CDR3 nucleotide sequence: TGTGCCATCAGTAATCAGGGGGGTAGTCTTTCAGATACGCAGTATTTT. Translating gives CAISNQGGSLSDTQYF.

The J gene is TRBJ2-7, the V gene TRBV6-1; a possible D gene is TRBD1 (6 bases). V lost 5 bases to trimming and J lost 0 bases, with 14 bases between them. Germline CDR1 reads MNHNS; CDR2 reads SASEGT. The CDR3 is 15 amino acids. Here the CDR3 DNA reads TGTGCCAGCAGTACACAGGGTACCCTCTCCTACGAGCAGTACTTC. Its protein is CASSTQGTLSYEQYF.

Here the CDR3 DNA reads TGTGCCAGCAGCGGGACAGCTTACACTGAAGCTTTCTTT. Protein product: CASSGTAYTEAFF. This chain uses TRBV11-2 with TRBJ1-1, with 7 bases that match TRBD1. Trimming cost V 5 bases and J 3 bases; bases outside gene matches: 3. The length of the CDR3 is 13 residues. From germline, CDR1 is SGHAT and CDR2 FQNNGV.

This clone came up once. The genes are TRBV5-1 and TRBJ1-6; D gene uncertain. CDR3 length: 15 residues. V was trimmed by 3 bases and J by 7 bases, leaving 14 bases between them. Looked up from germline, CDR1 is SGHRS and CDR2 is YFSETQ. The CDR3 here is CASSSAGGPNSPLHF. As DNA, the CDR3 is TGCGCCAGCAGCTCAGCCGGCGGGCCCAATTCACCCCTCCACTTT.

The gene calls are TRBV5-8 and TRBJ1-1; D not certain. V shed 4 bases and J shed 1 base, with 11 bases lying between them. The germline V gene has CDR1 SGHTS and CDR2 YDEGEE. This CDR3 is 14 amino acids long. DNA of the CDR3: TGTGCCAGCAGCCGTCCAGCGGCGAACACTGAAGCTTTCTTT. Amino acid sequence: CASSRPAANTEAFF.

The gene calls are TRBV28 and TRBJ1-5, with D unresolved. V was shortened by 3 bases and J by 0 bases, with 9 bases between the two germline ends. Germline V CDR1 and CDR2: MDHEN, SYDVKM. This CDR3 contains 15 residues. The CDR3 is CASSFFTDSNQPQHF. The CDR3 bases are TGTGCCAGCAGTTTTTTTACAGATAGCAATCAGCCCCAGCATTTT.

This sequence joins TRBV19 and TRBJ2-7; TRBD1 is a possible D gene (6 bases). The CDR3 is 14 residues long. V lost 7 bases and J 3 bases, leaving 16 bases between the germline ends. Germline V gives CDR1 LNHDA, CDR2 SQIVND (reference sequence). The DNA of the CDR3 is TGTGCCAGTACCTTAGGACAGCTACGCTACGAGCAGTACTTC. It specifies CASTLGQLRYEQYF. Based on the CDR3 plus reference TRBV19 and TRBJ2-7, the full variable domain is DGGITQSPKYLFRKEGQNVTLSCEQNLNHDAMYWYRQDPGQGLRLIYYSQIVNDFQKGDIAEGYSVSREKKESFPLTVTSAQKNPTAFYLCASTLGQLRYEQYFGPGTRLTVT.

J is TRBJ1-5 and V is TRBV9; no reliable D call. V was pared by 0 bases and J by 2 bases, with 9 bases between. Germline V lookup: CDR1 SGDLS, CDR2 YYNGEE. The CDR3 loop spans 15 amino acids. The chain's CDR3 is CASSVAPGGNQPQHF. The CDR3 DNA follows: TGTGCCAGCAGCGTAGCCCCCGGGGGCAATCAGCCCCAGCATTTT.

The V gene is TRBV5-1, the J gene TRBJ2-5, with D hard to call. The V end was cut by 2 bases, the J end by 5 bases, with 10 bases between. The CDR3 has 13 residues. Germline V CDR1 and CDR2: SGHRS, YFSETQ. CDR3 sequence: CASSLQLGETQYF. The CDR3 coding sequence is TGCGCCAGCAGCTTACAGCTTGGTGAGACCCAGTACTTC.

CDR3 in DNA: TGTGCCAGCACCTCAGGGGGCGTCTATGGCTACACCTTC. Translated, it gives CASTSGGVYGYTF. The chain uses TRBV6-5 and TRBJ1-2; 8 nucleotides line up with TRBD1. Per germline, CDR1 MNHEY and CDR2 SVGAGI. V shed 7 bases, J shed 4 bases, and the junction held 5 bases outside the gene matches. The length of the CDR3 is 13 residues.

The genes are TRBV7-2 and TRBJ1-3; 8 bases align to TRBD1. V lost 4 bases, J lost 1 base, and 0 bases stayed unmatched. Germline CDR1 is SGHTA and CDR2 is FQGNSA. The length of the CDR3 is 14 residues. This CDR3 is CASSWTGSGNTIYF. The CDR3 region has the DNA TGTGCCAGCAGCTGGACAGGGTCTGGAAACACCATATATTTT.

V is TRBV2 and J is TRBJ2-7, with a weak D call TRBD2 (6 bases). Germline loops: CDR1 SNHLY, CDR2 FYNNEI. The CDR3 runs 14 residues. Trimming took off 3 bases at V and 2 bases at J, with 11 bases between the two ends. CDR3 sequence: CASSDGGYTYEQYF. CDR3 nucleotides: TGTGCCAGCAGTGATGGGGGGTACACCTACGAGCAGTACTTC.

J is TRBJ1-2 and V is TRBV6-6, with 11 bases fitting TRBD1. V shed 2 bases and J 8 bases; nucleotides not matched to a gene: 7. The CDR3 totals 15 residues. The germline V gene has CDR1 MNHNY and CDR2 SVGAGI (reference sequence). Here the CDR3 DNA reads TGTGCCAGCAGTTACGGGACAGGGGGTATAGGCGGCTACACCTTC. This sequence encodes CASSYGTGGIGGYTF.

This chain joins TRBV9 and TRBJ1-1, with D unresolved. The CDR3 length is 13 residues. Per the germline V gene, CDR1 is SGDLS and CDR2 is YYNGEE. Trimming cost V 3 bases and J 10 bases, with 16 bases left between them. CDR3 coding DNA: TGTGCCAGCAGCGCCCAATACACGGACGTAGCTTTCTTT. It translates to CASSAQYTDVAFF.

The chain links TRBV28 to TRBJ1-2; D gene ambiguous. Germline loops: CDR1 MDHEN, CDR2 SYDVKM. This CDR3 has 14 amino acids. V lost 4 bases and J 5 bases, leaving 14 bases between the germline ends. CDR3 amino acids: CASSSSAVGYGYTF. CDR3 nucleotides: TGTGCCAGCAGTTCCTCCGCGGTCGGGTATGGCTACACCTTC.

The rearrangement links TRBV7-2 to TRBJ2-5, with 11 bases identical to TRBD2. The CDR3 runs to 15 residues. The germline V gene has CDR1 SGHTA and CDR2 FQGNSA. The J segment lost 5 bases and the V segment lost 2 bases, leaving 4 bases of the junction unmatched. This CDR3 is CASSLNSGGVETQYF. DNA for the CDR3: TGTGCCAGCAGCTTAAATAGCGGGGGGGTGGAGACCCAGTACTTC. Full variable domain (outside the CDR3, taken from reference TRBV7-2 and TRBJ2-5): GAGVSQSPSNKVTEKGKDVELRCDPISGHTALYWYRQSLGQGLEFLIYFQGNSAPDKSGLPSDRFSAERTGGSVSTLTIQRTQQEDSAVYLCASSLNSGGVETQYFGPGTRLLVL.

The V and J genes are TRBV27 and TRBJ2-2; D gene unclear. The CDR3 has 18 residues. Germline V gene lookup returns CDR1 MNHEY and CDR2 SMNVEV (reference sequence). The V end was cut by 2 bases, the J end by 0 bases, with 16 bases between. The CDR3 coding sequence is TGTGCCAGCAGTTTAGGGCGCGGAAAACGATCGAACACCGGGGAGCTGTTTTTT. Amino acid sequence: CASSLGRGKRSNTGELFF.

V usage is TRBV2 and J usage is TRBJ1-2; D call uncertain. Trimming removed 6 bases at V and 7 bases at J, with 9 bases between. The CDR3 length is 11 residues. The germline CDR1 and CDR2 sequences are SNHLY and FYNNEI. In nucleotides, the CDR3 is TGTGCCAGCAGGCCCGTTCGTGGCTACACCTTC. It encodes CASRPVRGYTF.

V usage is TRBV6-5 and J usage is TRBJ1-1; D not certain. This CDR3 spans 13 amino acids. The V and J ends lost 5 bases and 0 bases respectively, with 7 bases between them. In germline, CDR1 is MNHEY, CDR2 SVGAGI. The CDR3 spells CASSPHMNTEAFF. CDR3 bases: TGTGCCAGCAGTCCACACATGAACACTGAAGCTTTCTTT.

This chain links TRBV7-2 with TRBJ2-7; possible D gene TRBD2, 5 bases. V was cut by 5 bases and J by 6 bases, with 17 bases left in between. CDR1 and CDR2 from the germline V gene are SGHTA and FQGNSA. The CDR3 runs 14 residues. CDR3 in amino acids: CASSAPGPEGEQYF. The DNA of the CDR3 is TGTGCCAGCAGCGCACCGGGCCCCGAGGGCGAGCAGTACTTC.